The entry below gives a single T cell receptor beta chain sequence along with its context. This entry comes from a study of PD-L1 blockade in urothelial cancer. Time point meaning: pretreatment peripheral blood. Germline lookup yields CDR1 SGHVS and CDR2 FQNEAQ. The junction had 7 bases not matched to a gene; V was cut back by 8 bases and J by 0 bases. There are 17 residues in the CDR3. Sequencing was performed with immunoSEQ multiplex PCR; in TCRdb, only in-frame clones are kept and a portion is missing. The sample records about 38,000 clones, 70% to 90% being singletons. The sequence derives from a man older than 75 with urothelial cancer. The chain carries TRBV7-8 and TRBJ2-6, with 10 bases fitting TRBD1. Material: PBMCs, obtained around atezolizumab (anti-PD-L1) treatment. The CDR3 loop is CASGTGERYSGANVLTF. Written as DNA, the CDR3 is TGTGCCAGCGGGACAGGGGAACGGTACTCTGGGGCCAACGTCCTGACTTTC.